A single sample gave rise to the 3 T cell receptor beta chains below, sequenced in a study of PD-L1 blockade in urothelial cancer. Sequencing was performed with immunoSEQ multiplex PCR; in TCRdb, only in-frame clones are kept and a portion is missing. Of several hundred clones listed, under 40% were seen once; the top ten hold around 11%. This material consisted of tumor tissue, taken before atezolizumab (anti-PD-L1) treatment. The origin of the receptors is a man aged 45-65 years with urothelial cancer.

The J gene is TRBJ1-6, the V gene TRBV19; D is uncertain. Trimming left V 9 bases short and J 9 bases short, with 21 bases between. CDR3 length equals 15 residues. Germline values: CDR1 LNHDA, CDR2 SQIVND (reference sequence). The CDR3: CARTCRAQGSSPLHF. CDR3 DNA sequence: TGTGCCAGGACCTGCCGGGCCCAAGGGAGTTCACCCCTCCACTTT. The entire variable domain, with the rest obtained from reference TRBV19 and TRBJ1-6, is as follows: DGGITQSPKYLFRKEGQNVTLSCEQNLNHDAMYWYRQDPGQGLRLIYYSQIVNDFQKGDIAEGYSVSREKKESFPLTVTSAQKNPTAFYLCARTCRAQGSSPLHFGNGTRLTVT.

The rearrangement links TRBV28 to TRBJ2-3; 13 positions agree with TRBD2. Trimming took 6 bases from V and 9 from J; bases not matched to a gene: 15. The CDR3 has 17 residues. Germline assignment: CDR1 MDHEN and CDR2 SYDVKM. In nucleotides, the CDR3 is TGTGCCAGCAGCCCCTCTGCGCCGGGACTAGCGGGGTACACGCAGTATTTT. This gives the protein CASSPSAPGLAGYTQYF.

The rearrangement joins TRBV6-8 to TRBJ2-7; D remains ambiguous. Germline lookup yields CDR1 MNHGY and CDR2 SAAAGT. There are 17 residues in the CDR3. The CDR3 DNA reads TGTGCCAGCAGTGACTCGATACTCTGTCTGGGTTGCTTCGAGCAGTACGTC. It specifies CASSDSILCLGCFEQYV.